This passage covers 11 T cell receptor beta chains from one sample sequenced in a study of cytomegalovirus exposure and HLA in healthy donors. Clones were read by immunoSEQ multiplex PCR, and TCRdb kept only the in-frame ones, dropping some. Here the sample spans about 180,000 clones, about 89% being singletons. The sequenced material came from PBMCs. The receptors come from a man aged 18 to 35 in good health and CMV-seropositive.

The chain uses TRBV7-6 and TRBJ1-6; D call uncertain. The CDR3 loop spans 15 amino acids. CDR1 SGHVS and CDR2 FNYEAQ come from the germline V gene. V was shortened by 1 base and J by 7 bases, with 11 bases between the two germline ends. The CDR3 spells CASSLVGGTNSPLHF. CDR3 nucleotides: TGTGCCAGCAGCTTAGTCGGCGGCACGAATTCACCCCTCCACTTT.

This clone was seen once. This chain connects TRBV28 to TRBJ1-1, with unresolved D. The CDR3 has 13 residues. V was pared by 2 bases and J by 6 bases, with 10 bases between. CDR1 and CDR2 (germline): MDHEN, SYDVKM. As DNA, the CDR3 is TGTGCCAGCAGTTTAATGGGGAGGGCTGAAGCTTTCTTT. Residues: CASSLMGRAEAFF.

V gene TRBV7-6 combines with J gene TRBJ1-1; D gene ambiguous. Trimming shortened V by 5 bases and J by 0 bases, and 4 bases separated the two germline ends. The CDR3 is 12 residues long. CDR1 SGHVS and CDR2 FNYEAQ come from the germline V gene. The CDR3 sequence is CASSLLNTEAFF. Written as DNA, the CDR3 is TGTGCCAGCAGCCTACTGAACACTGAAGCTTTCTTT.

The chain is built from TRBV10-1 and TRBJ2-1; D is possibly TRBD1 (6 bases). The CDR3 spans 15 residues. Trimming took 7 bases from V and 5 from J, leaving 18 bases between them. Germline V CDR1 and CDR2: WNHNN, SYGVQD (reference sequence). The DNA of the CDR3 is TGCGCCAGCAACGTGCTCCGGGACAATCACAATGAGCAGTTCTTC. Encoded protein: CASNVLRDNHNEQFF.

In this sample, this clone turned up once. V usage is TRBV2 and J usage is TRBJ1-1, with D unresolved. Germline V gene lookup returns CDR1 SNHLY and CDR2 FYNNEI. The CDR3 totals 13 residues. V was shortened by 6 bases and J by 1 base, with 9 bases between the two germline ends. CDR3 nucleotides: TGTGCCAGCAGGTTTGAGGCGAACACTGAAGCTTTCTTT. This codes for CASRFEANTEAFF.

The J gene is TRBJ1-2, the V gene TRBV6-4, with 8 bases matching TRBD1. CDR3 size: 14 residues. CDR1 is MRHNA and CDR2 is SNTAGT in the germline V gene. V gave up 6 bases and J gave up 7 bases; unmatched junction bases: 10. CDR3 nucleotide sequence: TGTGCCAGCAGGCCGTTACAGGGGGTCGGTGGCTACACCTTC. It is translated as CASRPLQGVGGYTF.

The chain links TRBV7-2 to TRBJ2-7; D is unresolved. Between the trimmed V and J ends, which lost 3 bases and 6 bases, there was a span of 9 bases. Germline CDR1 SGHTA, CDR2 FQGNSA. The CDR3 spans 12 residues. The CDR3, as DNA: TGTGCCAGCAGCTTGGTCGCCGGCGAGCAGTACTTC. Translating gives CASSLVAGEQYF.

The chain employs TRBV4-3 and TRBJ1-5; 7 bases fit TRBD1. This CDR3 is 16 amino acids long. Germline values: CDR1 LGHNA, CDR2 YSLEER. The ends lost 0 bases at V and 1 base at J; junction bases unmatched: 3. CDR3 DNA sequence: TGCGCCAGCAGCCAAGATAGGGGGCGAAGCAATCAGCCCCAGCATTTT. Protein product: CASSQDRGRSNQPQHF.

The chain carries TRBV11-2 and TRBJ2-3, with TRBD2 as a possible D gene (5 bases). Trimming removed 5 bases from V and 2 bases from J, with 14 bases in between. This CDR3 spans 15 amino acids. Germline V lookup: CDR1 SGHAT, CDR2 FQNNGV. CDR3 residues: CASSQLVTHTDTQYF. The CDR3 bases are TGTGCCAGCAGCCAACTAGTTACCCACACAGATACGCAGTATTTT.

This clone was picked up one time. This sequence joins TRBV10-3 and TRBJ2-7; D perhaps matches TRBD2 (7 bases). The CDR3 contains 14 residues. Per the germline V gene, CDR1 is ENHRY and CDR2 is SYGVKD. V was shortened by 10 bases and J by 6 bases, with 22 bases between the two germline ends. The CDR3 nucleotides are TGTGCCACCCGGGAGGCGGGGGCAGTAGGCGAGCAGTACTTC. It codes for CATREAGAVGEQYF.

The chain carries TRBV2 and TRBJ2-3, with a weak D call TRBD1 (5 bases). CDR3 size: 14 residues. Trimming shortened V by 10 bases and J by 2 bases, and 16 bases separated the two germline ends. The V gene's germline CDR1 is SNHLY and CDR2 FYNNEI. CDR3 coding DNA: TGTGCCACCCCGGACACCCCGGCCACAGATACGCAGTATTTT. Translated, it gives CATPDTPATDTQYF. The full variable domain, in which reference TRBV2 and TRBJ2-3 provide the parts outside the CDR3, is EPEVTQTPSHQVTQMGQEVILRCVPISNHLYFYWYRQILGQKVEFLVSFYNNEISEKSEIFDDQFSVERPDGSNFTLKIRSTKLEDSAMYFCATPDTPATDTQYFGPGTRLTVL.